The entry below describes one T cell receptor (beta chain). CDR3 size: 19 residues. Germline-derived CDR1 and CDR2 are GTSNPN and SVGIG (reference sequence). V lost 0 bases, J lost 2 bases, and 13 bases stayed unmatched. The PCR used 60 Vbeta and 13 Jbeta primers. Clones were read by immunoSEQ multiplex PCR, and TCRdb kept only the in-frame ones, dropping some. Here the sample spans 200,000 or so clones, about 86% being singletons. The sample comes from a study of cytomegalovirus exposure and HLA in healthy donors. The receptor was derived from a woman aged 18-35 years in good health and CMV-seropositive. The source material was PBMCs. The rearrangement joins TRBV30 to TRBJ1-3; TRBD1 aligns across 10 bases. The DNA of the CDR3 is TGTGCCTGGAGTGTACCGGGACAGGGGACCAGACGGGCTGGAAACACCATATATTTT. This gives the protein CAWSVPGQGTRRAGNTIYF.